This TCR beta chain is drawn from a study of immune evolution from preneoplasia to lung adenocarcinoma. For the study at large: HLA loss of heterozygosity: about 7% AIS, roughly 15% MIA, approximately 31% ADC, none AAH.

V was shortened by 5 bases and J by 6 bases, with 14 bases between the two germline ends. There are 13 residues in the CDR3. Germline V lookup: CDR1 MNHEY, CDR2 SMNVEV (reference sequence). Patient tissue came from resections in Japan or China, 2014–2017. TCRdb keeps only in-frame clones here, not all; method: immunoSEQ multiplex PCR. The repertoire includes some 3,400 clones, more than 75% of them detected once, and approximately 5% sits in the top ten. The chain links TRBV27 to TRBJ2-7; D is perhaps TRBD2 (6 bases). This clonotype was sampled from a person aged 65 to 85 with lung adenocarcinoma. Sequences were obtained from FFPE lung adenocarcinoma in situ tissue. The CDR3 here is CASSKGGVFEQYF. The CDR3 nucleotides read TGTGCCAGCAGTAAAGGAGGGGTGTTCGAGCAGTACTTC.